This is a list of T cell receptor beta chains from one sample in a study of shared clonotypes between healthy human individuals. The data were produced by immunoSEQ multiplex PCR, yet TCRdb's version contains in-frame clones alone and is incomplete. The table has about 1.5 million clones, 95% to 99% seen once; the top ten hold roughly 0.45%. The sample taken for sequencing was naive CD4+ T cells sorted from blood. These receptors were taken from a man aged 30 to 39 in good health. The CDR3 runs from the conserved cysteine through the conserved F or W. Fields, in order: clone size, D gene, V gene, J gene, CDR3 DNA, CDR3 protein. The D gene is left open where the match is weak. Rows may omit the clone size; those that give it use once, few, many or a size class.

NA	NA	TRBV7-2	TRBJ2-1	TGTGCCAGCAGTCAAGACCGGGGGACCTACAATGAGCAGTTCTTC	CASSQDRGTYNEQFF
NA	NA	TRBV28	TRBJ2-7	TGTGCCACCTGCGCTGGGTCCTACGAGCAGTACTTC	CATCAGSYEQYF
once	NA	TRBV28	TRBJ1-2	TGTGCCAGCAGTTCCTGGGATGGCTACACCTTC	CASSSWDGYTF
NA	NA	TRBV5-1	TRBJ1-1	TGCGCCAGCAGCTTGTCCCCACGAGGTCAGCTTGAAGCTTTCTTT	CASSLSPRGQLEAFF
NA	TRBD2	TRBV5-5	TRBJ2-2	TGTGCCAGCAGGCTAGCGGGAGCTAACACCGGGGAGCTGTTTTTT	CASRLAGANTGELFF
NA	TRBD2	TRBV4-1	TRBJ2-2	TGCGCCAGCAGCCAAGATAGCGGGACTAGCAATACCGGGGAGCTGTTTTTT	CASSQDSGTSNTGELFF
NA	TRBD2	TRBV27	TRBJ2-3	TGTGCCAGCAGATTCTGGGCTAGCGGAGGGGTTAGCACAGATACGCAGTATTTT	CASRFWASGGVSTDTQYF
NA	TRBD1	TRBV11-2	TRBJ1-1	TGTGCCAGCAGCTTAAAGGACAGGGCGGGCACTGAAGCTTTCTTT	CASSLKDRAGTEAFF
NA	TRBD2	TRBV9	TRBJ2-7	TGTGCCAGCAGCGTAGGGACTAGCGGGAGGAGCTCCTACGAGCAGTACTTC	CASSVGTSGRSSYEQYF
NA	NA	TRBV7-9	TRBJ2-1	TGTGCCAGCAGCCCCAGACAGCCCTACAATGAGCAGTTCTTC	CASSPRQPYNEQFF
NA	NA	TRBV5-1	TRBJ2-7	TGCGCCAGCAGCTTCGGCAAGGGGCTTATATACGAGCAGTACTTC	CASSFGKGLIYEQYF
NA	TRBD1	TRBV5-4	TRBJ2-6	TGTGCCAGCAGTCCGGGACAGGTCACCTCTGGGGCCAACGTCCTGACTTTC	CASSPGQVTSGANVLTF
NA	NA	TRBV6-6	TRBJ1-5	TGTGCCAGCAGTTACGGTTCAGGGGCCAATCAGCCCCAGCATTTT	CASSYGSGANQPQHF
once	NA	TRBV7-2	TRBJ2-7	TGTGCCAGCAGCCTTGGCCTTATAGACTACGAGCAGTACTTC	CASSLGLIDYEQYF
NA	NA	TRBV7-9	TRBJ2-7	TGTGCCAGCAGCTTAGCGTGGGACTCCTACGAGCAGTACTTC	CASSLAWDSYEQYF
NA	NA	TRBV18	TRBJ1-4	TGTGCCAGCTCACCAGGGATAACTAATGAAAAACTGTTTTTT	CASSPGITNEKLFF
NA	NA	TRBV28	TRBJ2-2	TGTGCCAGCAGTTCTCCCCTACCCGGGGAGCTGTTTTTT	CASSSPLPGELFF
NA	NA	TRBV19	TRBJ2-7	TGTGCCAGTAGTATGTGGAGACCCGGTAGCTCCTACGAGCAGTACTTC	CASSMWRPGSSYEQYF
NA	NA	TRBV5-5	TRBJ2-3	TGTGCCAGCAGCCTAAACAGGTACACAGATACGCAGTATTTT	CASSLNRYTDTQYF
NA	NA	TRBV21-1	TRBJ1-2	TGTGCCAGCAGCAAAAGGGGTAGAAGCCCGAACACCGACTATGGCTACACCTTC	CASSKRGRSPNTDYGYTF
NA	NA	TRBV5-1	TRBJ2-2	TGCGCCAGCAGCTCCGGGACAATTAACGGGGAGCTGTTTTTT	CASSSGTINGELFF
NA	NA	TRBV15	TRBJ2-7	TGTGCCACCAGCAGAGAGTTCCCGCTGTACGAGCAGTACTTC	CATSREFPLYEQYF
NA	NA	TRBV6-6	TRBJ2-2	TGTGCCAGCAGTTACGGCCCGGAGCGGGACACCGGGGAGCTGTTTTTT	CASSYGPERDTGELFF
NA	NA	TRBV15	TRBJ1-2	TGTGCCACCAGCAGAGATTTATCGACGGCGAACTATGGCTACACCTTC	CATSRDLSTANYGYTF
NA	TRBD2	TRBV27	TRBJ2-2	TGTGCCAGCAGTCCCCTTCGGACTAGCTGGAACACCGGGGAGCTGTTTTTT	CASSPLRTSWNTGELFF
NA	NA	TRBV5-1	TRBJ2-7	TGCGCCAGCAGCGGAACAACAGGGTTCCACGAGCAGTACTTC	CASSGTTGFHEQYF
NA	NA	TRBV6-5	TRBJ2-2	TGTGCCAGCAGTTACGGAGGGAACACCGGGGAGCTGTTTTTT	CASSYGGNTGELFF
NA	NA	TRBV27	TRBJ2-5	TGTGCCAGCAGTTTATCGTCAAGAGTCCCAAGAACCCAGTACTTC	CASSLSSRVPRTQYF
NA	TRBD2	TRBV18	TRBJ2-3	TGTGCCAGCTCACCGACAATGAGCGGGAGTGGCACAGATACGCAGTATTTT	CASSPTMSGSGTDTQYF
NA	TRBD1	TRBV5-4	TRBJ2-7	TGTGCCAGCAGCCCAGGGACAGGGGGCATCTACGAGCAGTACTTC	CASSPGTGGIYEQYF
NA	TRBD2	TRBV4-1	TRBJ2-3	TGCGCCAGCAGCCGAGTGGGACTAGCGGAAACGGGTACGCAGTATTTT	CASSRVGLAETGTQYF
NA	TRBD1	TRBV9	TRBJ1-2	TGTGCCAGTTCCGGGACAGGGCCCAAGGGCTACACCTTC	CASSGTGPKGYTF
NA	TRBD2	TRBV2	TRBJ2-7	TGTGCCGGGACTAGCGGGAGTTCATACGAGCAGTACTTC	CAGTSGSSYEQYF
NA	TRBD2	TRBV7-9	TRBJ2-1	TGTGCCAGCAGAGATCGACTAGCGGGACGGCACTACAATGAGCAGTTCTTC	CASRDRLAGRHYNEQFF
NA	NA	TRBV25-1	TRBJ2-7	TGTGCCAGCAGCGCCATTGCGTGGGAACGGTACGAGCAGTACTTC	CASSAIAWERYEQYF
NA	TRBD2	TRBV4-3	TRBJ2-2	TGCGCCAGCAGCCAAGTCGTCGCGGGAGACACCGGGGAGCTGTTTTTT	CASSQVVAGDTGELFF
NA	NA	TRBV28	TRBJ1-2	TGTGCCAGCAGAACCACGGACGTCGTAGGCTACACCTTC	CASRTTDVVGYTF
NA	NA	TRBV27	TRBJ2-4	TGTGCCAGCAGCCTACTAGGGGCAATGTCGTTTCAGTACTTC	CASSLLGAMSFQYF
NA	TRBD1	TRBV5-1	TRBJ2-7	TGCGCCAGCAGCTTGGTAGAGGGACAGGCCTACGAGCAGTACTTC	CASSLVEGQAYEQYF
NA	NA	TRBV25-1	TRBJ1-4	TGTGCCAGCAGTGACGTCGGGTTTGAAAAACTGTTTTTT	CASSDVGFEKLFF
NA	TRBD1	TRBV30	TRBJ1-2	TGTGCCTGGAGTCAAACACAGGGGTCTGGCTACACCTTC	CAWSQTQGSGYTF
NA	NA	TRBV28	TRBJ1-3	TGTGCCAGCAGCTTACGGTCGAGAAACACCATATATTTT	CASSLRSRNTIYF
NA	NA	TRBV19	TRBJ2-3	TGTGCCAGTAGTATGTTAGGGCGGGATACGCAGTATTTT	CASSMLGRDTQYF
NA	TRBD2	TRBV5-1	TRBJ2-7	TGCGCCAGCAGCCCGGGACTAGCGGGACCGAAATCCTACGAGCAGTACTTC	CASSPGLAGPKSYEQYF
NA	NA	TRBV6-5	TRBJ1-1	TGTGCCAGCACCCCGACGGGGGATAACAAAATTAAAGCTTTCTTT	CASTPTGDNKIKAFF
NA	NA	TRBV28	TRBJ2-7	TGTGCCAGCAGGTGCCAGGGTTGTGGCGAGCAGTACTTC	CASRCQGCGEQYF
NA	NA	TRBV5-6	TRBJ2-7	TGTGCCAGCAGCAGGGGGACTGGCTCCTACGAGCAGTACTTC	CASSRGTGSYEQYF
NA	NA	TRBV19	TRBJ2-5	TGTGCCAGTAGTATAGACCGGACCCAGTACTTC	CASSIDRTQYF
NA	TRBD1	TRBV6-6	TRBJ1-5	TGTGCCAGCAGTTACTCGGACAGGGTGGGCAATCAGCCCCAGCATTTT	CASSYSDRVGNQPQHF
NA	NA	TRBV18	TRBJ2-2	TGTGCCAGCTCACTCATCCTCAAAAACGGGGAGCTGTTTTTT	CASSLILKNGELFF
NA	NA	TRBV18	TRBJ2-1	TGTGCCAGCTCACCTCTCGGGACCCCCTACAATGAGCAGTTCTTC	CASSPLGTPYNEQFF
NA	NA	TRBV6-4	TRBJ2-2	TGTGCCAGCAGTGACTGGGGTGGCGGGGAGCTGTTTTTT	CASSDWGGGELFF